This T cell receptor (beta chain) was documented in a study of blood T cell repertoires in COVID-19. Across the whole study: The origin of the acute and convalescent COVID-19 samples was the United States, Italy and Spain. T cells, B-cell-depleted T cells, or PBMCs provided the cDNA or gDNA that served as material.

Deletions cut 0 bases from V and 5 bases from J, with 20 bases between. Germline-derived CDR1 and CDR2 are GTSNPN and SVGIG (reference sequence). CDR3 length: 17 amino acids. Under the authors' procedure: Amplification of reference gene primers provided the estimated nucleated cell counts. Generated by immunoSEQ multiplex PCR, the TCRdb table keeps only in-frame clones and is missing some. The V and J calls and clone size were taken over from that table, and D and trimming were inferred from the DNA. The table has more than 45,000 clones, about 81% seen once. The sequence derives from a woman aged 60-70 years with acute or convalescent COVID-19. Sequences were obtained from peripheral blood. The chain recombines TRBV30 with TRBJ2-1, with a weak D call TRBD1 (5 bases). The chain's CDR3 is CAWSVLGRAPSNNEQFF. In DNA, the CDR3 is TGTGCCTGGAGTGTACTCGGCAGGGCTCCCTCGAACAATGAGCAGTTCTTC.